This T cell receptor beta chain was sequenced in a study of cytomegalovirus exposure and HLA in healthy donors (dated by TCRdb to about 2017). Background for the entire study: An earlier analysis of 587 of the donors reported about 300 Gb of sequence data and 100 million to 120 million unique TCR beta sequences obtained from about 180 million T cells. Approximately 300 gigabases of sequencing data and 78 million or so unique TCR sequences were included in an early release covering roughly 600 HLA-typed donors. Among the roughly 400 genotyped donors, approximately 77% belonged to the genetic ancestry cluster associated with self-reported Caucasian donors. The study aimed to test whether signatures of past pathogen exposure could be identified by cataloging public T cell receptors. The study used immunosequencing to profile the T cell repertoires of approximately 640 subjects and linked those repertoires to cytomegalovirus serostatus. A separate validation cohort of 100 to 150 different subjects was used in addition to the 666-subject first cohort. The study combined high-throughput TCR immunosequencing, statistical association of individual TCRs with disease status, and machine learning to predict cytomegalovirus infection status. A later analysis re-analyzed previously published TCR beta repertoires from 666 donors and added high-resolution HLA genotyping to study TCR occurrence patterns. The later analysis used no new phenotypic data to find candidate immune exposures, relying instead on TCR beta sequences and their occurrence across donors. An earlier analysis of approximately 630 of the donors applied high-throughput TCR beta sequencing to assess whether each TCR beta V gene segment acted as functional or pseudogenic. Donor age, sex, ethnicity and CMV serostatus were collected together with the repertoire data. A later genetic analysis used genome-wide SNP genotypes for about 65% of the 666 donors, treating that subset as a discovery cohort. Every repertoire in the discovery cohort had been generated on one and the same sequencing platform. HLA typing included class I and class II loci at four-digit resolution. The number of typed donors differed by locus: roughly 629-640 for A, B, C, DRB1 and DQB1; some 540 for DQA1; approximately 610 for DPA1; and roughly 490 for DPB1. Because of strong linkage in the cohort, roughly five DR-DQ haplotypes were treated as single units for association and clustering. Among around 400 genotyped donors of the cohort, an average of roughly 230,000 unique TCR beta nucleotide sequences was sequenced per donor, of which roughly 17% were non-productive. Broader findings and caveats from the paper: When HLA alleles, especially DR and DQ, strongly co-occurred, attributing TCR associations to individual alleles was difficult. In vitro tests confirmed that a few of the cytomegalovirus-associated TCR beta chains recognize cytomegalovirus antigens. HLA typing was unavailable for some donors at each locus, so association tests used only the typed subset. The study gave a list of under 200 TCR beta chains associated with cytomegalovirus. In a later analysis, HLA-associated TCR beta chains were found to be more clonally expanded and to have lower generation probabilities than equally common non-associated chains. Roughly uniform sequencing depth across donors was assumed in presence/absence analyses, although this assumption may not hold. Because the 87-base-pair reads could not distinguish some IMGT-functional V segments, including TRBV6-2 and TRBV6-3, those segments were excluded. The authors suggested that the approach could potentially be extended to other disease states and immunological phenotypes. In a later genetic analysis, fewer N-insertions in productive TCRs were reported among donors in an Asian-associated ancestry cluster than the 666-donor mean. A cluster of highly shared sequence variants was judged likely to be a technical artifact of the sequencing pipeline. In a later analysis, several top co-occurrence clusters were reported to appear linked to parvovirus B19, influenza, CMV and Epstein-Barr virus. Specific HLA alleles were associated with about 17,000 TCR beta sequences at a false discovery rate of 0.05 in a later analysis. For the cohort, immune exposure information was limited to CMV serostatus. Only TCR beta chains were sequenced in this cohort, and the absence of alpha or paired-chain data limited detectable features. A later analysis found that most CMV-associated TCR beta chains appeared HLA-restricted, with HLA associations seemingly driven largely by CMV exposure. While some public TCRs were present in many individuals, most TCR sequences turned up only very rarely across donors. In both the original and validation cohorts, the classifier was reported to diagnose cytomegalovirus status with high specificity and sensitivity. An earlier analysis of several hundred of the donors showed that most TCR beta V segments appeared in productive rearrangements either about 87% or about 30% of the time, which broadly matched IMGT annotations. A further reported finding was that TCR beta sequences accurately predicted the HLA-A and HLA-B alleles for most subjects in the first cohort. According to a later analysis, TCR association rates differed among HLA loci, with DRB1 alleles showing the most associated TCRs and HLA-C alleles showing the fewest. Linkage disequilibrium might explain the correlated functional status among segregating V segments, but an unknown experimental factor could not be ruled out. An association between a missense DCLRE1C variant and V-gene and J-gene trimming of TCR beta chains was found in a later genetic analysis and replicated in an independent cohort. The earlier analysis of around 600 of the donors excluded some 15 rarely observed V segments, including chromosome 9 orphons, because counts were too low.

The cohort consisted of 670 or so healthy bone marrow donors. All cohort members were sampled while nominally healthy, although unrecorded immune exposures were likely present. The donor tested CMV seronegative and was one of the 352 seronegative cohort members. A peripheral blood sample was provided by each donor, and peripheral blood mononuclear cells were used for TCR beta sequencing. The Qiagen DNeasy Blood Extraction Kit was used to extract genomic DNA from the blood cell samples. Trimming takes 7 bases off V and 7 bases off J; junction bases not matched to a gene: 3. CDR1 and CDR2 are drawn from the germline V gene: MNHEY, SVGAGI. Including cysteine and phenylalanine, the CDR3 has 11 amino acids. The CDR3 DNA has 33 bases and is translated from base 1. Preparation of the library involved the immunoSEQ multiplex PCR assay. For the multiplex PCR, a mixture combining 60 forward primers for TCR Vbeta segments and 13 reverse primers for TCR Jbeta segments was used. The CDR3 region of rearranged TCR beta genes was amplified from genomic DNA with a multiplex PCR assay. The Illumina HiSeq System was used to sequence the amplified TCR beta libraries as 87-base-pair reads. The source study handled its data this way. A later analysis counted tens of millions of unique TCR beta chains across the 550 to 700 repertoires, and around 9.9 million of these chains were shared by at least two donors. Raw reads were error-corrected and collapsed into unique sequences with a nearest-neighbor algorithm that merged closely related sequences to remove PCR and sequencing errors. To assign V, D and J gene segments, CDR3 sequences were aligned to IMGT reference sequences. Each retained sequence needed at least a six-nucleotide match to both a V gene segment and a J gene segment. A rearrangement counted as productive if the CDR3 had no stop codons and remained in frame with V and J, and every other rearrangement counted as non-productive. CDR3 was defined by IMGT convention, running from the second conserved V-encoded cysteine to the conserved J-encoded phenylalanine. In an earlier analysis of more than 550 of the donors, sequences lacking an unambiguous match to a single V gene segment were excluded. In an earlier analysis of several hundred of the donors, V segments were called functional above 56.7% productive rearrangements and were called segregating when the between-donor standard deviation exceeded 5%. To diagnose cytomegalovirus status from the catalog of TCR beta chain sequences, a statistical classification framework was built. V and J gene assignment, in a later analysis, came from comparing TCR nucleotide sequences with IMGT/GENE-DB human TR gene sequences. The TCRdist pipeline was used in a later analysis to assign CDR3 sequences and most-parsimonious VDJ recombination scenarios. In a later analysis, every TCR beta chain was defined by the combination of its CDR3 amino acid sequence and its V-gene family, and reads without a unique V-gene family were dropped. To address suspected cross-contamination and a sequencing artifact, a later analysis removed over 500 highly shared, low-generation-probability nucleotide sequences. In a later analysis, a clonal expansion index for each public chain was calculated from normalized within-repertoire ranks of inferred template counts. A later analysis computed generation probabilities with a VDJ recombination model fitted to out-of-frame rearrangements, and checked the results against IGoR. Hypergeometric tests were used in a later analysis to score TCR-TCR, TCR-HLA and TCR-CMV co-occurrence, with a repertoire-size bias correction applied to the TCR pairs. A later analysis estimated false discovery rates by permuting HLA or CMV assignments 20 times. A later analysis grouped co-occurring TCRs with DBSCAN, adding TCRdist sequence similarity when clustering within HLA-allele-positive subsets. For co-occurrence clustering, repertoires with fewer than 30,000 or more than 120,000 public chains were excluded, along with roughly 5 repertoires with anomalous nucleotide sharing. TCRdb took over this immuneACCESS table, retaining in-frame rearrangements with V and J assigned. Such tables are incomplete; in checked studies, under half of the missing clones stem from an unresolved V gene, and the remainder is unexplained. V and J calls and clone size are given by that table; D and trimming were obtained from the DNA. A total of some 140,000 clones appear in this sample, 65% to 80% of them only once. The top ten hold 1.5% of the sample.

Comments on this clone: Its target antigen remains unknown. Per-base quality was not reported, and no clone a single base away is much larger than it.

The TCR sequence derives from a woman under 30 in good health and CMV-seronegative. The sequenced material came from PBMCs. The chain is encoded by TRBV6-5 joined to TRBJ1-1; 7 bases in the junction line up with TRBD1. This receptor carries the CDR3 CASTGGNEAFF. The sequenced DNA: TGTGCCAGCACAGGGGGAAATGAAGCTTTCTTT.